The 18 T cell receptor beta chains reported below all come from one sample, sequenced in a study of T cell clonality in common variable immunodeficiency. Clones were read by immunoSEQ multiplex PCR, and TCRdb kept only the in-frame ones, dropping some. The sample presents 60,000 to 75,000 clones, none singletons. The sample taken for sequencing was peripheral blood mononuclear cells. These receptor sequences come from a person between 18 and 69 years old in good health.

This clone was seen repeatedly, ten times or more. This CDR3 reads CSARDLASGINEQFF. Partial CDR3 DNA: TGCAGTGCTAGAGATCTCGCTAGCGGGATCAATGAG. The chain combines TRBV20-1 with TRBJ2-1; 9 bases line up with TRBD2. The read terminates 3 residues before the CDR3 end, so the remaining end is supplied by the germline J gene. CDR1 is DFQATT and CDR2 is SNEGSKA in the germline V gene (reference sequence). V trimming: 0 bases; J trimming: 6 bases; junction bases outside the gene matches: 6. The CDR3 spans 15 residues.

In its sample, this clone was seen many times. The sequence runs out 3 residues before the end of the CDR3; the remainder is reconstructed from the germline J gene. This chain joins TRBV19 and TRBJ1-1; 9 nucleotides match TRBD1. The CDR3 covers 14 residues. CDR1 and CDR2 (germline): LNHDA, SQIVND (reference sequence). J was trimmed by 0 bases and V by 7 bases; bases with no gene match: 3. The CDR3 loop reads CASIGQGLNTEAFF. The covered CDR3 bases are TGTGCCAGTATCGGACAGGGGTTGAACACTGAA.

This clone was detected many times. The CDR3 extends 3 residues past the end of the read, so its final part is completed from the germline J gene. The rearrangement links TRBV2 to TRBJ2-3, with 10 positions matching TRBD2. The CDR3 is 14 residues long. From germline, CDR1 is SNHLY and CDR2 FYNNEI. V lost 8 bases to trimming and J lost 6 bases; unmatched junction nucleotides: 8. The DNA read from the CDR3 is TGTGCCAGCGCCCTAGCGGGAGCTGGGGATACG. Translation gives CASALAGAGDT. In full, the CDR3 reads CASALAGAGDTQYF.

This clone appeared many times. The DNA ends 3 residues before the CDR3 does, and the rest of the CDR3 is filled in from the germline J gene. The V and J genes are TRBV7-9 and TRBJ2-2, with 9 bases lining up with TRBD2. Unmatched junction bases numbered 5, after V lost 7 bases and J lost 2 bases. The CDR3 loop spans 15 amino acids. From germline, CDR1 is SEHNR and CDR2 FQNEAQ (reference sequence). The sequenced CDR3 bases are TGTGCCAGCACCTCGACTAGCGGAAACACCGGGGAG. As protein: CASTSTSGNTGE. The entire CDR3 sequence reads CASTSTSGNTGELFF.

This clone was seen ten or more times. The read gets to within 3 residues of the CDR3 end, and the germline J gene fills in the rest. The chain is built from TRBV19 and TRBJ1-5; no definite D call. This CDR3 has 12 residues. Germline CDR1 and CDR2: LNHDA and SQIVND (reference sequence). Trimming took off 2 bases at V and 7 bases at J, with 6 bases between the two ends. CDR3 bases read: TGTGCCAGTAGTATAACGAGCCAGCCC. Amino acid sequence: CASSITSQP. The CDR3, in full, reads CASSITSQPQHF.

This clone appeared many times. The read halts 3 residues ahead of the CDR3 end, with the missing end drawn from the germline J gene. This chain uses TRBV7-2 with TRBJ2-1, with 11 bases fitting TRBD2. The trim removed 0 bases at V and 7 bases at J, leaving 5 bases unmatched. CDR1 and CDR2 (germline): SGHTA, FQGNSA. The CDR3 loop spans 16 amino acids. CDR3 region: CASSLASGRAQNEQFF. Partial CDR3 DNA: TGTGCCAGCAGCTTAGCTAGCGGGAGGGCCCAAAATGAG.

This clone was seen repeatedly, ten times or more. Coverage ceases 3 residues before the CDR3 finishes, and the germline J gene fills in the end. The chain has TRBV4-1 and TRBJ2-3; a weak D match, TRBD1 (6 bases). V was clipped by 0 bases and J by 4 bases, with 11 bases between them. In germline, CDR1 is MGHRA, CDR2 YSYEKL. The CDR3 runs 15 residues. CDR3 bases read: TGCGCCAGCAGCCAAGATGCCAGGGGCGCAGATACG. Protein: CASSQDARGADT. The CDR3 in full is CASSQDARGADTQYF.

In this sample, this clone turned up many times. The read terminates 3 residues ahead of where the CDR3 ends, so the germline J gene completes it. The chain combines TRBV6-2 or TRBV6-3 with TRBJ2-7; 10 nucleotides agree with TRBD2. The CDR3 totals 15 residues. With 0 bases clipped from V and 6 bases from J, the junction kept 5 bases outside the gene matches. The germline CDR1 and CDR2 sequences are MNHEY and SVGEGT. CDR3 DNA (partial): TGTGCCAGCAGTTACTCGGGACTAGCGCTTTCCGAG. Translation: CASSYSGLALSE. The full CDR3 is CASSYSGLALSEQYF.

In this sample, this clone turned up many times. The read terminates 3 residues before the CDR3 end, so the remaining end is supplied by the germline J gene. V usage is TRBV30 and J usage is TRBJ2-7; 9 bases are a match to TRBD2. CDR3 length: 13 amino acids. Germline lookup yields CDR1 GTSNPN and CDR2 SVGIG (reference sequence). V shed 4 bases, J shed 2 bases, and the junction held 3 bases outside the gene matches. CDR3 protein: CAWNLAGTYEQYF. CDR3 DNA (partial): TGTGCCTGGAATCTAGCGGGAACCTACGAG.

There are many counts of this clone. The read terminates 3 residues ahead of where the CDR3 ends, so the germline J gene completes it. The V call is TRBV7-9, the J call TRBJ2-5, with a possible D match to TRBD2 (6 bases). The length of the CDR3 is 15 residues. Looked up from germline, CDR1 is SEHNR and CDR2 is FQNEAQ (reference sequence). Deletions cut 4 bases from V and 5 bases from J, with 17 bases between. The DNA read from the CDR3 is TGTGCCAGCAGCTCAACCCCGGTAGGAGGGGAGACC. Protein product: CASSSTPVGGET. The CDR3 in its entirety is CASSSTPVGGETQYF.

As for this clone: With the read ending 3 residues before the CDR3 end, the germline J gene is used to fill in that end. The J gene is TRBJ1-1, the V gene TRBV19; 7 bases line up with TRBD1. Germline loops: CDR1 LNHDA, CDR2 SQIVND (reference sequence). V trimming: 3 bases; J trimming: 0 bases; junction bases outside the gene matches: 4. CDR3 length equals 15 residues. The CDR3 bases that were read are TGTGCCAGTAGTATGGGACAGAATATGAACACTGAA. Amino acids: CASSMGQNMNTE. The full CDR3 sequence reads CASSMGQNMNTEAFF.

This clone was detected ten times or more. The CDR3 extends 3 residues past the end of the read, so its final part is completed from the germline J gene. The chain couples TRBV12-5 to TRBJ1-1, with TRBD1 as a possible D gene (6 bases). Germline-derived CDR1 and CDR2 are LGHNT and FRNRAP. The CDR3 sequence is 13 residues long. Trimming pared 5 bases from V and 2 bases from J, leaving 9 bases between. This CDR3 reads CASGPDRNTEAFF. The covered CDR3 bases are TGTGCTAGTGGTCCGGACAGAAACACTGAA.

This clone has at least ten counts. The sequence runs out 3 residues before the end of the CDR3; the remainder is reconstructed from the germline J gene. The chain employs TRBV10-3 and TRBJ1-2; possibly TRBD1 for D (5 bases). V lost 8 bases and J 1 base, leaving 11 bases between the germline ends. Germline assignment: CDR1 ENHRY and CDR2 SYGVKD. The length of the CDR3 is 13 residues. This CDR3 is CAIARANNYGYTF. CDR3 DNA, as far as it was read: TGTGCCATCGCCAGGGCTAATAACTATGGC.

This clone appeared many times. The read is 3 residues too short to cover the CDR3 end, so that end is filled in from the germline J gene. The chain links TRBV6-2 or TRBV6-3 to TRBJ1-5; no reliable D call. CDR3 size: 14 residues. CDR1 and CDR2 (germline): MNHEY, SVGEGT. The germline V and J ends were trimmed by 4 bases and 4 bases, with 11 bases remaining between them. The CDR3 loop is CASSSRLGNQPQHF. CDR3 DNA (partial): TGTGCCAGCAGTTCGAGGTTAGGGAATCAGCCC.

Worth noting for this clone: Coverage ceases 3 residues before the CDR3 finishes, and the germline J gene fills in the end. This chain connects TRBV30 to TRBJ1-5; D call uncertain. Germline values: CDR1 GTSNPN, CDR2 SVGIG (reference sequence). The CDR3 spans 15 residues. V lost 3 bases and J lost 9, with 21 bases in between. CDR3 bases read: TGTGCCTGGAGGTGGGCTAGCGGGAGTTCGCTGCCC. The encoded protein is CAWRWASGSSLP. The entire CDR3 reads CAWRWASGSSLPQHF.

Comments on this clone: The missing CDR3 end, 3 residues past where the read stops, is filled in from the germline J gene. This chain uses TRBV5-4 with TRBJ2-1; TRBD2 aligns across 12 bases. Per the germline V gene, CDR1 is SGHNT and CDR2 is YYREEE (reference sequence). J lost 9 bases, V lost 3 bases, and 7 bases had no gene match. The CDR3 runs 15 residues. The CDR3 sequence is CASSYLAGGPSEQFF. CDR3 bases read: TGTGCCAGCAGCTACCTAGCGGGAGGGCCAAGTGAG.

This clone occurred many times. The read finishes 3 residues shy of the CDR3 end, and the germline J gene is used to complete it. V is TRBV7-2 and J is TRBJ2-7; no clear D. Germline CDR1 and CDR2: SGHTA and FQGNSA. V lost 3 bases and J lost 0, with 9 bases in between. This CDR3 is 14 amino acids long. The sequenced CDR3 bases are TGTGCCAGCAGCTTGACTCCGAGCTCCTACGAG. Its protein product is CASSLTPSSYE. The CDR3 reads in full as CASSLTPSSYEQYF.

This clone has ten or more counts. The CDR3 is cut off 3 residues early in the read; its end comes from the germline J gene. V gene TRBV9 combines with J gene TRBJ2-5, with D perhaps TRBD1 (5 bases). Germline V CDR1 and CDR2: SGDLS, YYNGEE. Trimming took 4 bases from V and 5 from J, leaving 12 bases between them. The CDR3 sequence is 13 residues long. The sequenced CDR3 bases are TGTGCCAGCAGCTCTCCCTCAGGGGAGACC. It codes for CASSSPSGET. The entire CDR3 is CASSSPSGETQYF.